This entry lists 24 T cell receptor beta chains sequenced from one sample in a study of lymphopenia after photon versus proton radiotherapy. Assay: immunoSEQ multiplex PCR; the TCRdb copy retains only in-frame clones and omits some. The profile shows approximately 35,000 clones, approximately 87% of them singletons. The source was peripheral blood, collected from a patient treated with photon-based radiotherapy. All receptors come from a woman between 50 and 59 years old with pancreatic cancer.

The chain is built from TRBV27 and TRBJ2-7, with 9 bases lining up with TRBD2. The V and J ends lost 7 bases and 2 bases, in that order; junction bases with no gene match: 6. The CDR3 has 14 residues. Germline CDR1 reads MNHEY; CDR2 reads SMNVEV (reference sequence). The CDR3 nucleotides are TGTGCCAGCATGTTTAGCGGGAGACCCTACGAGCAGTACTTC. Its translation is CASMFSGRPYEQYF.

V usage is TRBV7-2 and J usage is TRBJ2-1, with D maybe TRBD2 (5 bases). The CDR3 extends over 15 amino acids. The ends were cut back, 5 bases at V and 3 bases at J, with 14 bases in the middle. Germline values: CDR1 SGHTA, CDR2 FQGNSA. The CDR3 nucleotides are TGTGCCAGCAGCATTCTTAGCGTGAGCTACAATGAGCAGTTCTTC. It codes for CASSILSVSYNEQFF.

The chain uses TRBV19 and TRBJ1-5, with D possibly being TRBD1 (6 bases). Germline loops: CDR1 LNHDA, CDR2 SQIVND (reference sequence). This CDR3 is 14 amino acids long. With 0 bases removed from V and 7 bases from J, the gap between germline ends came to 10 bases. CDR3 in DNA: TGTGCCAGTAGTATAGAGGGGGCGCGGCAGCCCCAGCATTTT. Encoded protein: CASSIEGARQPQHF.

In its sample, this clone was seen once. This rearrangement joins TRBV11-2 to TRBJ2-3; TRBD2 matches at 9 bases. CDR3 length equals 19 residues. CDR1 is SGHAT, CDR2 FQNNGV, per germline. V lost 5 bases, J lost 0 bases, and 15 bases stayed unmatched. The CDR3 here is CASSPLKHRGLASTDTQYF. CDR3 nucleotides: TGTGCCAGCAGCCCGTTAAAGCATCGGGGACTAGCTAGCACAGATACGCAGTATTTT.

The chain is built from TRBV6-6 and TRBJ1-1, with TRBD1 identical over 9 bases. With 5 bases clipped from V and 0 bases from J, the junction kept 4 bases outside the gene matches. This CDR3 is built from 15 residues. Germline V lookup: CDR1 MNHNY, CDR2 SVGAGI (reference sequence). The CDR3: CASSNDRGMNTEAFF. In DNA, the CDR3 is TGTGCCAGCAGTAACGACAGGGGGATGAACACTGAAGCTTTCTTT.

The chain combines TRBV2 with TRBJ2-3; 7 bases fit TRBD2. With 4 bases clipped from V and 4 bases from J, the junction kept 5 bases outside the gene matches. This CDR3 spans 14 amino acids. Germline assignment: CDR1 SNHLY and CDR2 FYNNEI. CDR3 residues: CASSVTGGADTQYF. The CDR3 nucleotides read TGTGCCAGCAGTGTTACGGGAGGCGCAGATACGCAGTATTTT.

The V gene is TRBV5-6, the J gene TRBJ2-2, with 9 bases matching TRBD1. Looked up from germline, CDR1 is SGHDT and CDR2 is YYEEEE. V was clipped by 3 bases and J by 5 bases; unmatched bases: 14. The CDR3 extends over 18 amino acids. CDR3 coding DNA: TGTGCCAGCAGCTCCCTACGATCGGACAGGGGCCGAACCGGGGAGCTGTTTTTT. Its protein is CASSSLRSDRGRTGELFF.

The count of this clone is one. The chain joins TRBV29-1 to TRBJ2-1; 10 nucleotides line up with TRBD2. V dropped 1 base and J dropped 6; count of bases not matched to a gene: 9. This CDR3 has 16 amino acids. The germline gives CDR1 SQVTM, CDR2 ANQGSEA. The CDR3 here is CSVEGGRLAGVNEQFF. The CDR3 DNA sequence: TGCAGCGTTGAAGGGGGTCGGCTAGCGGGAGTCAATGAGCAGTTCTTC.

V usage is TRBV11-1 and J usage is TRBJ2-1; TRBD2 aligns across 8 bases. In germline, CDR1 is SGHAT, CDR2 FQDESV (reference sequence). Unmatched junction bases numbered 12, after V lost 8 bases and J lost 6 bases. The CDR3 consists of 15 residues. CDR3 protein: CASGYGAGGGNEQFF. The CDR3 DNA follows: TGTGCCAGCGGGTATGGGGCGGGAGGCGGCAATGAGCAGTTCTTC.

This rearrangement joins TRBV18 to TRBJ2-7, with D tentatively TRBD2 (6 bases). Germline assignment: CDR1 KGHSH and CDR2 LQKENI. The V and J ends lost 3 bases and 4 bases respectively, with 10 bases between them. The CDR3 has 13 residues. This chain's CDR3 is CASSPEGSYEQYF. The DNA of the CDR3 is TGTGCCAGCTCACCGGAGGGTTCATACGAGCAGTACTTC.

The chain couples TRBV6-4 to TRBJ2-2; D call uncertain. The germline gives CDR1 MRHNA, CDR2 SNTAGT. Trimming took 5 bases from V and 2 from J, leaving 6 bases between them. The CDR3 consists of 13 residues. The CDR3 protein is CASSPQNTGELFF. The CDR3 DNA is TGTGCCAGCAGTCCGCAAAACACCGGGGAGCTGTTTTTT.

The chain recombines TRBV7-9 with TRBJ1-5; D may be TRBD1 (6 bases). V was cut by 5 bases and J by 2 bases, with 10 bases left in between. The germline gives CDR1 SEHNR, CDR2 FQNEAQ (reference sequence). This CDR3 is built from 14 residues. The DNA for the CDR3 is TGTGCCAGCAGCGAAAACAGGGGCAATCAGCCCCAGCATTTT. Amino acids: CASSENRGNQPQHF.

V usage is TRBV11-2 and J usage is TRBJ2-1, with TRBD2 identical over 11 bases. The V gene end was trimmed by 5 bases and the J gene end by 6 bases; junction bases not matched to a gene: 6. Germline values: CDR1 SGHAT, CDR2 FQNNGV. The CDR3 is 15 residues long. The CDR3 protein is CASSLTSGIGNEQFF. Written as DNA, the CDR3 is TGTGCCAGCAGCCTGACTAGCGGGATAGGCAATGAGCAGTTCTTC. The full variable domain, completed using reference TRBV11-2 and TRBJ2-1, is EAGVAQSPRYKIIEKRQSVAFWCNPISGHATLYWYQQILGQGPKLLIQFQNNGVVDDSQLPKDRFSAERLKGVDSTLKIQPAKLEDSAVYLCASSLTSGIGNEQFFGPGTRLTVL.

The genes are TRBV25-1 and TRBJ2-7; D tentatively reads TRBD1 or TRBD2 (5 bases each). Deletions cut 9 bases from V and 5 bases from J, with 17 bases between. CDR3 length: 13 residues. Germline V lookup: CDR1 MGHDK, CDR2 SYGVNS. In nucleotides, the CDR3 is TGTGCCAGTGATTCCGGGACCCTAGACGAGCAGTACTTC. The encoded protein is CASDSGTLDEQYF.

The V gene is TRBV7-3, the J gene TRBJ2-3, with TRBD2 matching over 10 bases. V lost 2 bases to trimming and J lost 3 bases; unmatched junction nucleotides: 8. Per the germline V gene, CDR1 is SGHTA and CDR2 is FQGTGA. The CDR3 spans 17 residues. The CDR3 region has the DNA TGTGCCAGCAGCTTAGGGGCTAGCGGGGGCAGGACAGATACGCAGTATTTT. Residues: CASSLGASGGRTDTQYF.

The chain couples TRBV5-1 to TRBJ2-3, with D possibly TRBD1 on 5 matching bases. CDR1 and CDR2 (germline): SGHRS, YFSETQ. Trimming stripped 2 bases from V and 6 bases from J, with 7 bases between. CDR3 length: 12 amino acids. For the CDR3, the DNA is TGCGCCAGCAGCTTCTACAGGGATACGCAGTATTTT. Its translation: CASSFYRDTQYF.

This clone has only a few counts. This chain connects TRBV19 to TRBJ1-5; 7 bases fit TRBD1. This CDR3 contains 17 residues. J gave up 2 bases and V 5 bases, and 12 bases lay outside the gene matches. Germline CDR1 LNHDA, CDR2 SQIVND (reference sequence). CDR3 loop: CASSANRGTFGNQPQHF. For the CDR3, the DNA is TGTGCCAGTAGTGCCAACAGGGGAACGTTTGGCAATCAGCCCCAGCATTTT.

The chain has TRBV5-1 and TRBJ2-7; 9 nucleotides line up with TRBD2. This CDR3 has 14 residues. CDR1 is SGHRS, CDR2 YFSETQ, per germline. V gave up 2 bases and J gave up 5 bases; unmatched junction bases: 5. In nucleotides, the CDR3 is TGCGCCAGCAGCTTTGGTAGCGGGAGCGACGAGCAGTACTTC. It specifies CASSFGSGSDEQYF.

This clone was seen just once. The J gene is TRBJ2-5, the V gene TRBV9; 7 nucleotides align to TRBD1. Germline V gene lookup returns CDR1 SGDLS and CDR2 YYNGEE. The J segment lost 3 bases and the V segment lost 2 bases, leaving 1 base of the junction unmatched. The CDR3 spans 13 residues. The CDR3 is CASSVGTEETQYF. The CDR3 coding sequence is TGTGCCAGCAGCGTCGGGACAGAAGAGACCCAGTACTTC.

The genes are TRBV6-4 and TRBJ2-5, with D perhaps matching TRBD1 (6 bases). V was pared by 10 bases and J by 7 bases, with 19 bases between. CDR3 size: 13 residues. Looked up from germline, CDR1 is MRHNA and CDR2 is SNTAGT. The CDR3 sequence: CANQWGPEGTQYF. Here the CDR3 DNA reads TGTGCCAACCAGTGGGGGCCCGAGGGGACCCAGTACTTC.

The chain has TRBV27 and TRBJ2-3, with 10 bases identical to TRBD2. The CDR3 contains 16 residues. Germline CDR1 and CDR2: MNHEY and SMNVEV (reference sequence). V dropped 6 bases and J dropped 2; count of bases not matched to a gene: 8. CDR3 DNA sequence: TGTGCCAGCAGCTCGTTGCTAGCGGGAGCCACAGATACGCAGTATTTT. Translation: CASSSLLAGATDTQYF.

CDR3 bases: TGTGCCAGTAAGGAGGGAGGGTCATACAATGAGCAGTTCTTC. Protein: CASKEGGSYNEQFF. The J gene is TRBJ2-1, the V gene TRBV19; 7 bases are shared with TRBD2. The CDR3 sequence is 14 residues long. Trimming removed 7 bases from V and 4 bases from J; junction bases left unmatched: 7. CDR1 LNHDA and CDR2 SQIVND come from the germline V gene (reference sequence).

The rearrangement joins TRBV2 to TRBJ1-5; D is perhaps TRBD1 (5 bases). Between the trimmed V and J ends, which lost 8 bases and 0 bases, there was a span of 14 bases. The CDR3 is 15 residues long. Germline CDR1 reads SNHLY; CDR2 reads FYNNEI. CDR3 amino acids: CASRGKGNSNQPQHF. CDR3 sequence (DNA): TGTGCCAGCCGGGGAAAGGGGAATAGCAATCAGCCCCAGCATTTT. Full variable domain (outside the CDR3, taken from reference TRBV2 and TRBJ1-5): EPEVTQTPSHQVTQMGQEVILRCVPISNHLYFYWYRQILGQKVEFLVSFYNNEISEKSEIFDDQFSVERPDGSNFTLKIRSTKLEDSAMYFCASRGKGNSNQPQHFGDGTRLSIL.

The rearrangement links TRBV6-5 to TRBJ2-1, with D unresolved. This CDR3 is built from 11 residues. From germline, CDR1 is MNHEY and CDR2 SVGAGI. Trimming pared 2 bases from V and 14 bases from J, leaving 10 bases between. As DNA, the CDR3 is TGTGCCAGCAGTTACGGAAGCTGGAAGTTCTTC. Translation: CASSYGSWKFF.